This T cell receptor beta chain was obtained from a study of persistence of HIV-infected CD4 T cells. Trimming took off 3 bases at V and 1 base at J, with 7 bases between the two ends. Germline lookup yields CDR1 KGHSH and CDR2 LQKENI. This CDR3 comprises 13 residues. This was the immunoSEQ version 4 assay in survey mode. Template was genomic DNA at 7.5 to 10 ng/uL, with up to roughly 1 ug used per sample. Profiled with immunoSEQ multiplex PCR; TCRdb holds only in-frame clones, not every one. This table has some 58,000 clones, 65% to 80% appearing once. Cells were stimulated with overlapping HIV-1 Gag 15-mer peptides. CD40L/CD69 double-negative CD45RO-high memory CD4+ T cells were collected. Adults with HIV-1 started suppressive ART while chronically infected. Donors had CD4+ T cell counts above 400 cells/uL and were CMV-seropositive. This clone turned up a few times. The antigen remains unidentified.

The chain has TRBV18 and TRBJ2-7, with a weak D call TRBD2 (6 bases). This specimen was CD4+ T cells sorted from PBMCs after roughly 18-hour stimulation, taken from a patient who received antiretroviral therapy. The clonotype originates from an adult man with HIV who was CMV-seropositive. The DNA of the CDR3 is TGTGCCAGCTCACCGACTAGTTCCTACGAGCAGTACTTC. Protein: CASSPTSSYEQYF. Looking up the rest from reference TRBV18 and TRBJ2-7 gives the full variable domain: NAGVMQNPRHLVRRRGQEARLRCSPMKGHSHVYWYRQLPEEGLKFMVYLQKENIIDESGMPKERFSAEFPKEGPSILRIQQVVRGDSAAYFCASSPTSSYEQYFGPGTRLTVT.